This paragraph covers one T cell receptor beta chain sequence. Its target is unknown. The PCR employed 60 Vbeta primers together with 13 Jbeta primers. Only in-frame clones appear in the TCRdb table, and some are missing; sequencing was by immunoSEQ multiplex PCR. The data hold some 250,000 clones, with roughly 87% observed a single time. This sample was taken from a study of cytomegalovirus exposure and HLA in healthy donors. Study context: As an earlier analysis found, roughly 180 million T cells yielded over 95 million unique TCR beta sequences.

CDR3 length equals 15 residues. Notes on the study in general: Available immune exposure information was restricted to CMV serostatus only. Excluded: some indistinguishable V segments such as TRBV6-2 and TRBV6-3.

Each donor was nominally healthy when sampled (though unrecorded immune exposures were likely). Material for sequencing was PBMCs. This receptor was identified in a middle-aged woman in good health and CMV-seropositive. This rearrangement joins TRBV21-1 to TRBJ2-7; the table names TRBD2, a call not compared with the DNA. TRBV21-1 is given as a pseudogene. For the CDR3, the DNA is TGTGCCAGCAGCATGGAGAGGATGAAAAATGCCGAGCAGTACTTC. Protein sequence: CASSMERMKNAEQYF.